The 2 T cell receptor beta chains given below trace back to one sample, sequenced in a study of blood T cell repertoires in COVID-19. Measured with immunoSEQ multiplex PCR; TCRdb has only the in-frame clones, and not every one. The sample carries 250,000 to 300,000 clones, roughly 84% recorded once. The specimen sequenced was PBMCs or T cells enriched from blood (not recorded which). These receptors all come from a woman aged 45 to 65 who had been exposed to COVID-19.

The chain combines TRBV5-3 with TRBJ1-2, with 7 bases lining up with TRBD1. TRBV5-3 falls under the ORF class, with uncertain function. The CDR3 has 15 residues. Trimming cost V 1 base and J 2 bases; bases outside gene matches: 5. The CDR3 loop is CARSLYDRENYGYTF. The CDR3 region has the DNA TGTGCCAGAAGCTTGTACGACAGGGAAAACTATGGCTACACCTTC.

V and J are TRBV10-3 and TRBJ1-2, with D hard to call. Trimming pared 3 bases from V and 2 bases from J, leaving 10 bases between. The V gene's germline CDR1 is ENHRY and CDR2 SYGVKD. The length of the CDR3 is 14 residues. CDR3: CAISEGGWNYGYTF. CDR3 bases: TGTGCCATCAGTGAAGGAGGTTGGAACTATGGCTACACCTTC.